One TCR beta chain is described in this entry. The sample belongs to a study of blood T cell repertoires in COVID-19. Across the whole study: Collection of acute and convalescent COVID-19 samples took place in the United States, Italy and Spain. The analysed material was cDNA or gDNA that came from T cells, B-cell-depleted T cells, or PBMCs.

V was clipped by 2 bases and J by 0 bases, with 10 bases between them. The CDR3 is 15 residues long. Per the germline V gene, CDR1 is KGHSH and CDR2 is LQKENI. As originally analysed: Amplification with reference gene primers provided the estimates of nucleated cell counts. Clones were sequenced by immunoSEQ multiplex PCR, and TCRdb holds only the in-frame ones, with some missing. The V and J calls and the clone size are those of that table, but D and trimming were determined from the DNA. The table lists under 250,000 clones, roughly nine tenths of them singletons. The rearrangement joins TRBV18 to TRBJ1-2, with D tentatively TRBD1 (5 bases). What was sequenced was peripheral blood. The sequence was collected from a woman aged 55-75 years who had recovered from COVID-19. The CDR3 reads CASSPDRLTNYGYTF. The CDR3 DNA reads as TGTGCCAGCTCACCAGACAGACTTACTAACTATGGCTACACCTTC.